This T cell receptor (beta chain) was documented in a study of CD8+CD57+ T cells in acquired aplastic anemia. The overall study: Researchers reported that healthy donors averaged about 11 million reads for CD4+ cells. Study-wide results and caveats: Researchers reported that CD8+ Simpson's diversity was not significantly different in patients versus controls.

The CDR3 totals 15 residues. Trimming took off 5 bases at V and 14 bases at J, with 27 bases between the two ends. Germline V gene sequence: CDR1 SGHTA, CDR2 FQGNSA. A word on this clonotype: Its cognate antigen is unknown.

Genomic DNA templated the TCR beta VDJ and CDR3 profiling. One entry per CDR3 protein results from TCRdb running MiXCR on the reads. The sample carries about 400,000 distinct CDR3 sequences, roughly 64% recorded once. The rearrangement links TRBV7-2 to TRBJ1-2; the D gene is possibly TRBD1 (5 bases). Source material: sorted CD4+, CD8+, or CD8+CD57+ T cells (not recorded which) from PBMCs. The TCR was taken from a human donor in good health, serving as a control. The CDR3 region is CASSVRANTESFFTF. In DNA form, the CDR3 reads TGTGCCAGCAGCGTCAGGGCGAACACTGAATCTTTCTTTACCTTC.